This entry lists 13 T cell receptor beta chains sequenced from one sample in a study of control samples from healthy donors and cancer patients. The table came from immunoSEQ multiplex PCR; TCRdb's copy has only in-frame clones and leaves some out. This table has tens of thousands of clones, around 83% appearing once. The sequenced sample was PBMCs. The receptors stem from a man aged 55-75 years with head and neck cancer.

The V and J genes are TRBV13 and TRBJ2-7; weak D call: TRBD2 (6 bases). In germline, CDR1 is PRHDT, CDR2 FYEKMQ (reference sequence). V shed 2 bases and J shed 3 bases, with 11 bases lying between them. The CDR3 contains 14 residues. The CDR3 sequence: CASSLREKDYEQYF. CDR3 coding DNA: TGTGCCAGCAGCTTACGGGAGAAAGACTACGAGCAGTACTTC.

Only one count was recorded for this clone. This chain uses TRBV7-6 with TRBJ2-3; 9 nucleotides agree with TRBD2. Per the germline V gene, CDR1 is SGHVS and CDR2 is FNYEAQ. V gave up 1 base and J gave up 2 bases; unmatched junction bases: 4. The CDR3 has 16 residues. DNA for the CDR3: TGTGCCAGCAGCTTAGGCCTAGCGGGGAACACAGATACGCAGTATTTT. Translating gives CASSLGLAGNTDTQYF. The full variable domain, in which reference TRBV7-6 and TRBJ2-3 provide the parts outside the CDR3, is GAGVSQSPRYKVTKRGQDVALRCDPISGHVSLYWYRQALGQGPEFLTYFNYEAQQDKSGLPNDRFSAERPEGSISTLTIQRTEQRDSAMYRCASSLGLAGNTDTQYFGPGTRLTVL.

The chain links TRBV11-2 to TRBJ2-7; 10 nucleotides match TRBD2. This CDR3 is built from 14 residues. Germline CDR1 and CDR2: SGHAT and FQNNGV. Trimming removed 3 bases from V and 3 bases from J; junction bases left unmatched: 2. CDR3 loop: CASSFERGGYEQYF. As DNA, the CDR3 is TGTGCCAGCAGCTTCGAGCGGGGGGGCTACGAGCAGTACTTC.

This rearrangement joins TRBV28 to TRBJ1-3; 10 bases map to TRBD1. J lost 4 bases, V lost 5 bases, and 11 bases had no gene match. CDR3 length: 17 residues. Germline CDR1 is MDHEN and CDR2 is SYDVKM. This chain's CDR3 is CASSPPRQGATGNTIYF. CDR3 DNA: TGTGCCAGCAGTCCACCTCGACAGGGGGCTACCGGAAACACCATATATTTT.

The genes are TRBV19 and TRBJ2-7, with D possibly TRBD1 on 6 matching bases. Germline values: CDR1 LNHDA, CDR2 SQIVND (reference sequence). V was clipped by 5 bases and J by 3 bases, with 8 bases between them. The CDR3 has 12 amino acids. CDR3 sequence (DNA): TGTGCCAGTAGTGGGGGCAACTACGAGCAGTACTTC. Encoded protein: CASSGGNYEQYF.

The rearrangement joins TRBV11-2 to TRBJ2-3, with TRBD2 matching over 11 bases. From germline, CDR1 is SGHAT and CDR2 FQNNGV. J gave up 5 bases and V 6 bases, and 13 bases lay outside the gene matches. CDR3 size: 17 residues. In nucleotides, the CDR3 is TGTGCCAGCAGTTCCGTCCCACTAGCGGGGGCCGAAGATACGCAGTATTTT. Residues: CASSSVPLAGAEDTQYF.

For this clone: Its ends do not fully match the called genes, so a read error is possible. The rearrangement links TRBV6-1 to TRBJ1-6, with D possibly being TRBD1 (6 bases). CDR1 is MNHNS, CDR2 SASEGT, per germline. The CDR3 runs 16 residues. CDR3 in amino acids: CASSEDPGTSGSPLHF. In DNA form, the CDR3 reads TGTGCCAGCAGCGAAGATCCCGGGACATCGGGTTCACCCCTCCACTTT.

The chain recombines TRBV5-1 with TRBJ1-1; D might be TRBD1 (6 bases). This CDR3 region has 14 residues. CDR1 is SGHRS and CDR2 is YFSETQ in the germline V gene. V was clipped by 3 bases and J by 4 bases, with 13 bases between them. The CDR3 bases are TGCGCCAGCAGCTGGGGAGGGGGGCTCACTGAAGCTTTCTTT. Encoded protein: CASSWGGGLTEAFF.

The chain has TRBV5-1 and TRBJ2-1; 8 nucleotides match TRBD2. This CDR3 contains 15 residues. Germline trimming cut 5 bases from V and 2 bases from J; bases unmatched to any gene: 6. Germline CDR1 and CDR2: SGHRS and YFSETQ. The CDR3 coding sequence is TGCGCCAGCAGAGATCCGGGAGGGCCCTACAATGAGCAGTTCTTC. Translation: CASRDPGGPYNEQFF.

As to this clone: Other DNA sequences from this sample encode an identical CDR3 as well. J is TRBJ2-7 and V is TRBV3-1 (or the pseudogene TRBV3-2); no firm D call. Germline loops: CDR1 LGHDT, CDR2 YNNKEL (reference sequence). V gave up 5 bases and J gave up 3 bases, with 5 bases separating them. The CDR3 runs 11 residues. CDR3 bases: TGTGCCAGCAGCACGAACTACGAGCAGTACTTC. The encoded protein is CASSTNYEQYF.

The gene calls are TRBV6-6 and TRBJ1-4; maybe TRBD1 (6 bases). The CDR3 runs 12 residues. Trimming shortened V by 7 bases and J by 12 bases, and 15 bases separated the two germline ends. The germline V gene encodes CDR1 MNHNY and CDR2 SVGAGI (reference sequence). CDR3 loop: CASTRTERELFF. DNA for the CDR3: TGTGCCAGCACCCGGACAGAAAGGGAACTGTTTTTT.

The CDR3 region is CASSQGQGNGYTF. The CDR3 DNA reads TGTGCCAGCAGCCAAGGACAGGGCAATGGCTACACCTTC. This rearrangement joins TRBV3-1 (or the pseudogene TRBV3-2) to TRBJ1-2; 7 bases match TRBD1. The ends lost 1 base at V and 6 bases at J; junction bases unmatched: 2. CDR1 is LGHDT, CDR2 YNNKEL, per germline (reference sequence). The CDR3 has 13 residues.

This chain links TRBV15 with TRBJ2-7, with 8 nucleotides matching TRBD2. Trimming cost V 0 bases and J 9 bases; bases outside gene matches: 7. The germline V gene has CDR1 LNHNV and CDR2 YYDKDF (reference sequence). CDR3 length: 14 residues. The CDR3 spells CATSREVTSELQYF. DNA for the CDR3: TGTGCCACCAGCAGAGAGGTGACTAGCGAGTTGCAGTACTTC.